These 24 T cell receptor beta chains were all obtained from the same sample, sequenced in a study of blood T cell repertoires in COVID-19. Generated by immunoSEQ multiplex PCR, the TCRdb table keeps only in-frame clones and is missing some. The repertoire holds under 350,000 clones, with approximately 90% as singletons. The specimen sequenced was peripheral blood. These receptors all stem from a man between 40 and 49 years old with acute or convalescent COVID-19.

To note about this clone: This sample also contains other DNA sequences that code for the same CDR3. V and J are TRBV5-1 and TRBJ1-2, with D perhaps TRBD1 (6 bases). There are 13 residues in the CDR3. Trimming pared 5 bases from V and 2 bases from J, leaving 10 bases between. Germline CDR1 SGHRS, CDR2 YFSETQ. The CDR3: CASSLGQNYGYTF. The CDR3 DNA reads as TGCGCCAGCAGTTTAGGACAGAACTATGGCTACACCTTC. The whole variable domain, filled in from reference TRBV5-1 and TRBJ1-2, reads KAGVTQTPRYLIKTRGQQVTLSCSPISGHRSVSWYQQTPGQGLQFLFEYFSETQRNKGNFPGRFSGRQFSNSRSEMNVSTLELGDSALYLCASSLGQNYGYTFGSGTRLTVV.

The chain recombines TRBV27 with TRBJ2-1; the match to TRBD2 covers 8 bases. This CDR3 is 16 amino acids long. CDR1 and CDR2 (germline): MNHEY, SMNVEV (reference sequence). V lost 6 bases and J lost 6; bases outside the gene matches: 13. CDR3 DNA: TGTGCCAGCAGGCGGCGCCCCAGCGGGGGTTCCAATGAGCAGTTCTTC. As protein: CASRRRPSGGSNEQFF.

This chain's CDR3 is CASSPFGSTEAFF. The CDR3 DNA reads as TGTGCCAGCTCACCATTCGGGAGCACTGAAGCTTTCTTT. The chain is built from TRBV18 and TRBJ1-1; D unresolved. The CDR3 runs to 13 residues. V was clipped by 2 bases and J by 4 bases, with 8 bases between them. Looked up from germline, CDR1 is KGHSH and CDR2 is LQKENI.

The chain links TRBV5-1 to TRBJ2-1; 7 positions match TRBD1. CDR1 SGHRS and CDR2 YFSETQ come from the germline V gene. V lost 4 bases to trimming and J lost 0 bases; unmatched junction nucleotides: 16. This CDR3 contains 19 residues. CDR3 DNA: TGCGCCAGCAGCACCGGATCCGGGACAGCGTTTAGCTCCTACAATGAGCAGTTCTTC. Translation gives CASSTGSGTAFSSYNEQFF.

The chain recombines TRBV2 with TRBJ1-2; 8 nucleotides match TRBD1. This CDR3 contains 13 residues. The trim removed 4 bases at V and 8 bases at J, leaving 6 bases unmatched. Germline V gene lookup returns CDR1 SNHLY and CDR2 FYNNEI. CDR3 loop: CASSGTGLDGYTF. The CDR3 DNA is TGTGCCAGCAGTGGGACAGGGCTGGACGGCTACACCTTC. The variable domain in full, with the rest retrieved from reference TRBV2 and TRBJ1-2, is EPEVTQTPSHQVTQMGQEVILRCVPISNHLYFYWYRQILGQKVEFLVSFYNNEISEKSEIFDDQFSVERPDGSNFTLKIRSTKLEDSAMYFCASSGTGLDGYTFGSGTRLTVV.

V gene TRBV20-1 combines with J gene TRBJ2-7; D may be TRBD1 (5 bases). V lost 6 bases, J lost 2 bases, and 8 bases lay in between. The CDR3 totals 11 residues. The V gene's germline CDR1 is DFQATT and CDR2 SNEGSKA (reference sequence). In DNA form, the CDR3 reads TGCAGTGCCGCGGACACCTACGAGCAGTACTTC. It encodes CSAADTYEQYF.

J is TRBJ1-2 and V is TRBV7-2; unclear D gene. V was clipped by 0 bases and J by 4 bases, with 9 bases between them. This CDR3 is built from 14 residues. Germline CDR1 and CDR2: SGHTA and FQGNSA. The CDR3 bases are TGTGCCAGCAGCTTAGCGCTAGCGGGCTATGGCTACACCTTC. It encodes CASSLALAGYGYTF.

The sample holds a few counts of this clone. The V and J genes are TRBV7-9 and TRBJ1-1; D uncertain. The germline V gene has CDR1 SEHNR and CDR2 FQNEAQ (reference sequence). CDR3 size: 13 residues. Trimming cost V 4 bases and J 3 bases, with 9 bases left between them. The CDR3 is CASSSSQHTEAFF. The CDR3 coding sequence is TGTGCCAGCAGCTCCTCACAGCACACTGAAGCTTTCTTT.

The rearrangement links TRBV5-1 to TRBJ2-3; the D is unclear. V was trimmed by 4 bases and J by 2 bases, leaving 14 bases between them. The CDR3 length is 15 residues. The germline gives CDR1 SGHRS, CDR2 YFSETQ. The CDR3 region is CASSIDTLITDTQYF. CDR3 nucleotides: TGCGCCAGCAGCATCGACACGTTAATCACAGATACGCAGTATTTT.

The chain combines TRBV5-1 with TRBJ2-7; 7 positions match TRBD1. Germline V lookup: CDR1 SGHRS, CDR2 YFSETQ. This CDR3 has 13 amino acids. V gave up 4 bases and J gave up 0 bases; unmatched junction bases: 1. The CDR3 region has the DNA TGCGCCAGCAGCCAGGGGGTCTCCTACGAGCAGTACTTC. This encodes CASSQGVSYEQYF.

This sequence joins TRBV2 and TRBJ1-3; 7 nucleotides match TRBD1. Germline CDR1 reads SNHLY; CDR2 reads FYNNEI. The J segment lost 2 bases and the V segment lost 6 bases, leaving 7 bases of the junction unmatched. The CDR3 extends over 15 amino acids. This CDR3 is CASREGQQTGNTIYF. CDR3 DNA: TGTGCCAGCAGAGAGGGACAGCAGACTGGAAACACCATATATTTT.

The rearrangement joins TRBV12-5 to TRBJ2-7, with TRBD2 matching 12 bases. The V and J ends lost 0 bases and 3 bases, in that order; junction bases with no gene match: 12. Germline V gene lookup returns CDR1 LGHNT and CDR2 FRNRAP. CDR3 size: 19 residues. The CDR3 nucleotides read TGTGCTAGTGGTTTGGTACGCCTTCTAGCGGGGGGGAACTACTACGAGCAGTACTTC. Residues: CASGLVRLLAGGNYYEQYF.

This chain uses TRBV29-1 with TRBJ2-1; D possibly corresponds to TRBD1 (6 bases). Trimming took off 4 bases at V and 7 bases at J, with 17 bases between the two ends. The CDR3 runs 14 residues. Germline V gives CDR1 SQVTM, CDR2 ANQGSEA. The CDR3 here is CSVVGVWGLNEQFF. The CDR3 DNA sequence: TGCAGCGTTGTTGGCGTCTGGGGGCTAAATGAGCAGTTCTTC.

The rearrangement links TRBV3-1 (or the pseudogene TRBV3-2) to TRBJ2-2; D is unresolved. CDR3 size: 13 residues. V was trimmed by 1 base and J by 6 bases, leaving 6 bases between them. From germline, CDR1 is LGHDT and CDR2 YNNKEL (reference sequence). The CDR3 nucleotides read TGTGCCAGCAGCCAAGTAAGCGCCGGGGAGCTGTTTTTT. Encoded protein: CASSQVSAGELFF.

This clone was seen more than once but under ten times. The chain is built from TRBV20-1 and TRBJ1-2; no reliable D call. Germline assignment: CDR1 DFQATT and CDR2 SNEGSKA (reference sequence). Trimming took 3 bases from V and 8 from J, leaving 16 bases between them. There are 13 residues in the CDR3. CDR3: CSASPLPGYGYTF. CDR3 nucleotides: TGCAGTGCTAGTCCTCTCCCAGGTTACGGCTACACCTTC.

The gene calls are TRBV6-5 and TRBJ2-7, with D tentatively TRBD1 (5 bases). In germline, CDR1 is MNHEY, CDR2 SVGAGI. The V gene lost 2 bases and the J gene lost 4 bases, with 12 bases spanning the gap. The CDR3 totals 14 residues. The CDR3 DNA is TGTGCCAGCAGTTACGGCAGGGATCAATACGAGCAGTACTTC. This gives the protein CASSYGRDQYEQYF.

The rearrangement joins TRBV7-2 to TRBJ2-2; 7 bases align to TRBD2. The CDR3 spans 14 residues. From germline, CDR1 is SGHTA and CDR2 FQGNSA. Germline trimming cut 5 bases from V and 2 bases from J; bases unmatched to any gene: 2. The CDR3 nucleotides read TGTGCCAGCAGCCGGGACTATAACACCGGGGAGCTGTTTTTT. This gives the protein CASSRDYNTGELFF.

This clone was seen a handful of times. The chain employs TRBV7-9 and TRBJ1-2, with TRBD1 as a possible D gene (5 bases). The CDR3 extends over 13 amino acids. V lost 1 base to trimming and J lost 7 bases, with 10 bases between them. CDR1 and CDR2 (germline): SEHNR, FQNEAQ (reference sequence). The CDR3 DNA sequence: TGTGCCAGCAGCTTAGGGGGCTACGGTGGCTACACCTTC. It specifies CASSLGGYGGYTF.

The CDR3 is CASSLQVAGADTQYF. The CDR3 nucleotides are TGTGCCAGCAGCTTACAGGTGGCCGGGGCAGATACGCAGTATTTT. The rearrangement joins TRBV7-6 to TRBJ2-3; D may be TRBD2 (5 bases). This CDR3 spans 15 amino acids. Trimming removed 2 bases from V and 4 bases from J, with 13 bases in between. From germline, CDR1 is SGHVS and CDR2 FNYEAQ.

This clone was counted once. Different DNA sequences within this sample yield the same CDR3. The J gene is TRBJ2-3, the V gene TRBV5-6, with D possibly being TRBD1 (6 bases). The CDR3 runs 14 residues. Germline V CDR1 and CDR2: SGHDT, YYEEEE. With 2 bases removed from V and 3 bases from J, the gap between germline ends came to 10 bases. Written as DNA, the CDR3 is TGTGCCAGCAGCTTAGGGGGTGGGACAGATACGCAGTATTTT. Its translation: CASSLGGGTDTQYF.

The chain carries TRBV10-3 and TRBJ1-2; 7 bases match TRBD1. V lost 0 bases and J lost 3; bases outside the gene matches: 4. The CDR3 is made up of 15 amino acids. Germline V gene lookup returns CDR1 ENHRY and CDR2 SYGVKD. CDR3 sequence: CAISESRQGYYGYTF. The CDR3 coding sequence is TGTGCCATCAGTGAGTCGCGACAGGGCTACTATGGCTACACCTTC.

This clone was observed a single time. The V call is TRBV7-9, the J call TRBJ2-7; no definite D call. V gave up 5 bases and J gave up 3 bases, with 5 bases separating them. Germline lookup yields CDR1 SEHNR and CDR2 FQNEAQ (reference sequence). The CDR3 length is 11 residues. The CDR3 sequence: CASSPVYEQYF. CDR3 in DNA: TGTGCCAGCAGCCCTGTCTACGAGCAGTACTTC.

The gene calls are TRBV29-1 and TRBJ2-3, with D uncertain. Germline CDR1 is SQVTM and CDR2 is ANQGSEA. V was clipped by 3 bases and J by 4 bases, with 8 bases between them. The CDR3 length is 12 residues. In nucleotides, the CDR3 is TGCAGCGTTGATCGCGGAGCAGATACGCAGTATTTT. Translated: CSVDRGADTQYF.

The genes are TRBV5-1 and TRBJ2-3, with 7 bases fitting TRBD1. The CDR3 length is 15 residues. V dropped 2 bases and J dropped 6; count of bases not matched to a gene: 9. Germline CDR1 is SGHRS and CDR2 is YFSETQ. Here the CDR3 reads CASSLNTGVADTQYF. The DNA for the CDR3 is TGCGCCAGCAGCTTAAATACAGGGGTCGCCGATACGCAGTATTTT.